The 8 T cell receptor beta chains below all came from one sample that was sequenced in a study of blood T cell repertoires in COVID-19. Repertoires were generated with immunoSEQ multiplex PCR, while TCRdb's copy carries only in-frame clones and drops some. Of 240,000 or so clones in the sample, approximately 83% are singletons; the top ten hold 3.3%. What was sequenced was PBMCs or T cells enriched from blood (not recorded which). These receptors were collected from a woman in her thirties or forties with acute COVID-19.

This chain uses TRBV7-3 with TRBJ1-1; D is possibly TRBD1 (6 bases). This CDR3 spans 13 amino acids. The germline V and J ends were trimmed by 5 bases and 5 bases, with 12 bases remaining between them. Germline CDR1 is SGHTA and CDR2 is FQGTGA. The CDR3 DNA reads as TGTGCCAGCAGCCAAAACAGGGATACTGAAGCTTTCTTT. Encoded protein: CASSQNRDTEAFF.

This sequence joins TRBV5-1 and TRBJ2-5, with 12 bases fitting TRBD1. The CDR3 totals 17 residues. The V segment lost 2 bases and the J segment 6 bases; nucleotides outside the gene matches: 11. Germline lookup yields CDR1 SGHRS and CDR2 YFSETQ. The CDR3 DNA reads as TGCGCCAGCAGCTTTAATCCCGGGACAGGGGGCTTTCAGACCCAGTACTTC. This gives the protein CASSFNPGTGGFQTQYF.

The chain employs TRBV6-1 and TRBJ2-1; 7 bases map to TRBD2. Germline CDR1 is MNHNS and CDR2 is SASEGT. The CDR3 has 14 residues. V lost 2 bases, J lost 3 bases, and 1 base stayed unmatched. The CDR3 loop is CASSEREVYNEQFF. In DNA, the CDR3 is TGTGCCAGCAGTGAACGGGAGGTCTACAATGAGCAGTTCTTC.

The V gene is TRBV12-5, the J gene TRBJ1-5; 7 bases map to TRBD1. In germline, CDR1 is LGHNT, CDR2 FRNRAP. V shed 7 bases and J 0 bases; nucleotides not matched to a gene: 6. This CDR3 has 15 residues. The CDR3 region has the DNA TGTGCTAGTGAAGGACAGGAACTTAGCAATCAGCCCCAGCATTTT. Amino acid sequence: CASEGQELSNQPQHF.

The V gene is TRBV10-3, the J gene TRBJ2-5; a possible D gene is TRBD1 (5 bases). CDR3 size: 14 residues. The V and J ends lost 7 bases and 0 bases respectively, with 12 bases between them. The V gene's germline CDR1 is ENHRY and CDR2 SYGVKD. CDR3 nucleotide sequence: TGTGCCATCAAGCCGGACATTCACCAAGAGACCCAGTACTTC. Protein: CAIKPDIHQETQYF.

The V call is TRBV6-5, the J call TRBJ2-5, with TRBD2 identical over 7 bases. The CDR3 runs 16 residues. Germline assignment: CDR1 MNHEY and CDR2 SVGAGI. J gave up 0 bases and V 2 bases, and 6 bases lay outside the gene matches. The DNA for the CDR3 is TGTGCCAGCAGTTACCCGGGCCTAGCGGACCAAGAGACCCAGTACTTC. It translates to CASSYPGLADQETQYF.

The CDR3 reads CASSVAQRRNEQFF. The CDR3 coding sequence is TGTGCCAGCAGCGTAGCCCAGCGGCGAAATGAGCAGTTCTTC. This sequence joins TRBV9 and TRBJ2-1, with D maybe TRBD2 (5 bases). The germline CDR1 and CDR2 sequences are SGDLS and YYNGEE. The CDR3 totals 14 residues. V lost 0 bases to trimming and J lost 7 bases, with 11 bases between them.

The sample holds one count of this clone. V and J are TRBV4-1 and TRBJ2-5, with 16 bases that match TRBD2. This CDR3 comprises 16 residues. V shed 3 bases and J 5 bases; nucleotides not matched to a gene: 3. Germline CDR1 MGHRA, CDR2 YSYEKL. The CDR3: CASSHGTSGREETQYF. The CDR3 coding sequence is TGCGCCAGCAGCCACGGGACTAGCGGGAGGGAGGAGACCCAGTACTTC.